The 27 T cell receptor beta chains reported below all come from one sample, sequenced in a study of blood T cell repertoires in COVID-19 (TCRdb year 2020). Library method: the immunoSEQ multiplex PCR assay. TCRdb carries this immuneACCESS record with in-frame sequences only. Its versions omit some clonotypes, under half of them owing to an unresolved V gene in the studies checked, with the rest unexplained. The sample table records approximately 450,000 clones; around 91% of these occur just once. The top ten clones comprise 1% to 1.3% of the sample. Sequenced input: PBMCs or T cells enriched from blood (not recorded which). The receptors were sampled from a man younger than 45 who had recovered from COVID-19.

CDR3 sequence reads: CASSLDWAIANEQYF. The CDR3 nucleotides read TGTGCCAGCAGCTTGGACTGGGCCATCGCGAACGAGCAGTACTTC. The J gene is TRBJ2-7, the V gene TRBV5-6; D not certain. CDR1 is SGHDT, CDR2 YYEEEE, per germline. V dropped 0 bases and J dropped 5 bases, with 15 bases sitting between them. This CDR3 is 15 amino acids long.

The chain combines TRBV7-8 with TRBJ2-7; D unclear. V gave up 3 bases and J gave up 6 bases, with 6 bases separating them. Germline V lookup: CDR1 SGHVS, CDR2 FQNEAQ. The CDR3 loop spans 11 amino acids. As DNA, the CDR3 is TGTGCCAGCAGCTTGGTCGGCGAGCAGTACTTC. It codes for CASSLVGEQYF.

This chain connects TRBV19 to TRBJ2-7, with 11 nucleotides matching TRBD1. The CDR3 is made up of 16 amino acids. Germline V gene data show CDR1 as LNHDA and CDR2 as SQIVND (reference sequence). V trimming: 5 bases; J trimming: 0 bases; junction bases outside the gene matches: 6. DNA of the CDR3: TGTGCCAGTAGTTGGACAGGGGGCCTCAGCTCCTACGAGCAGTACTTC. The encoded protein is CASSWTGGLSSYEQYF.

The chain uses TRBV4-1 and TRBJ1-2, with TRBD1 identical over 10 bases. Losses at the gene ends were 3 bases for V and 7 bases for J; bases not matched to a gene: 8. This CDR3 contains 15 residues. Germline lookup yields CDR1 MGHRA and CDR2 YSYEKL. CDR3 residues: CASSQTGQGRPGYTF. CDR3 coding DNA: TGCGCCAGCAGCCAGACGGGACAGGGGCGACCTGGCTACACCTTC.

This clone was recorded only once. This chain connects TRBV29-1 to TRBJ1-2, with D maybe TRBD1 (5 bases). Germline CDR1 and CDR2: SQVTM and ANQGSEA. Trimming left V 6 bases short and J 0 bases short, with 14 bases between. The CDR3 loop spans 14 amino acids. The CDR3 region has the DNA TGCAGCGTCACCCCCCAGGGTGCTAACTATGGCTACACCTTC. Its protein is CSVTPQGANYGYTF.

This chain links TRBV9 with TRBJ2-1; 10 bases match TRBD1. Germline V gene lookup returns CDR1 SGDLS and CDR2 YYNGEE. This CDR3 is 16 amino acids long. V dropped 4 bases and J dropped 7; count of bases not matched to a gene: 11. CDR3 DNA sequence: TGTGCCAGCAGCTTATCCTGGGGGACAGGGGTAAATGAGCAGTTCTTC. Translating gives CASSLSWGTGVNEQFF.

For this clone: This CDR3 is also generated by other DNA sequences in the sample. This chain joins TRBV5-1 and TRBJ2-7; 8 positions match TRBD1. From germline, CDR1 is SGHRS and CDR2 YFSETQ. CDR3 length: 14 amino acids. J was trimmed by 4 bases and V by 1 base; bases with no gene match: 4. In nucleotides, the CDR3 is TGCGCCAGCAGCTTGAGTGGACAGGGATACGAGCAGTACTTC. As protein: CASSLSGQGYEQYF.

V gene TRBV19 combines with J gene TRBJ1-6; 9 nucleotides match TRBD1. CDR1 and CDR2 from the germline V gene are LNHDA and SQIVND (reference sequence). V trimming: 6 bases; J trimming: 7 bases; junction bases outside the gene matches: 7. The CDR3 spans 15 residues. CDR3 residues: CASREGTGYNSPLHF. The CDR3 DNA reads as TGTGCCAGTAGAGAGGGGACAGGGTACAATTCACCCCTCCACTTT.

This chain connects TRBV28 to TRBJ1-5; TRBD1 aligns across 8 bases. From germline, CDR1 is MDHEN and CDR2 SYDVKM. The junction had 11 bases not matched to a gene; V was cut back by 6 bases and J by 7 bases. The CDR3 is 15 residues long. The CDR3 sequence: CASSLNRGLGQPQHF. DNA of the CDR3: TGTGCCAGCAGCCTGAACAGGGGGTTAGGGCAGCCCCAGCATTTT.

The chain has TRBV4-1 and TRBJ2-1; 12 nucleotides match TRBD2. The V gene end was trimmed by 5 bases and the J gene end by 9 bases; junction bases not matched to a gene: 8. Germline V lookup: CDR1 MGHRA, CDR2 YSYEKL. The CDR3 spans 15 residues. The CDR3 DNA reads TGCGCCAGCAGCGCACTAGCGGGAGGTAGTAGTGAGCAGTTCTTC. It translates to CASSALAGGSSEQFF.

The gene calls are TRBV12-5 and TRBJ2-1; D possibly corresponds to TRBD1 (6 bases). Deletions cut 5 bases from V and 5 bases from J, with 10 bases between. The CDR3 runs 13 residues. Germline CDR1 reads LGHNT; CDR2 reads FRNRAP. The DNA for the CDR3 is TGTGCTAGTGGTAAAGACAGGAACAATGAGCAGTTCTTC. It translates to CASGKDRNNEQFF.

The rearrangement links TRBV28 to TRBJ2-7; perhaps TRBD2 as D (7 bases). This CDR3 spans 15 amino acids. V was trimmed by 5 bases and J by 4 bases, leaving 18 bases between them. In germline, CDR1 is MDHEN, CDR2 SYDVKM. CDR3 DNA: TGTGCCAGCAGTCCTCCGGCGGGGGCGAGGTACGAGCAGTACTTC. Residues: CASSPPAGARYEQYF.

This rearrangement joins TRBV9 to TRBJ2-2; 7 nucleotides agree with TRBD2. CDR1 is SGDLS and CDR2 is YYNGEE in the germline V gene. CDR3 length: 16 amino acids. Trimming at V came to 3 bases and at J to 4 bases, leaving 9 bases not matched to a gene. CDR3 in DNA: TGTGCCAGCAGCGGCGGGGGAGCGCTAAGCACCGGGGAGCTGTTTTTT. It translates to CASSGGGALSTGELFF.

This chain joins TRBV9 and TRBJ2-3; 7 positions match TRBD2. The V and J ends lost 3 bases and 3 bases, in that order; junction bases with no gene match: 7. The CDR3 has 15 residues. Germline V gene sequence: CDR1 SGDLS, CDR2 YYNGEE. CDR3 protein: CASSAPGLFTDTQYF. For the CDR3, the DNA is TGTGCCAGCAGCGCTCCGGGACTATTTACAGATACGCAGTATTTT.

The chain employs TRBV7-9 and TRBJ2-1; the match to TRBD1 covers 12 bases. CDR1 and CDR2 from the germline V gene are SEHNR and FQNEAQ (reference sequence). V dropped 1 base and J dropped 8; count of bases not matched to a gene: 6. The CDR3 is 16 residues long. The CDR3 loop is CASSLGSGQGADEQFF. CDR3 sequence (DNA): TGTGCCAGCAGCTTAGGTTCGGGACAGGGGGCCGATGAGCAGTTCTTC.

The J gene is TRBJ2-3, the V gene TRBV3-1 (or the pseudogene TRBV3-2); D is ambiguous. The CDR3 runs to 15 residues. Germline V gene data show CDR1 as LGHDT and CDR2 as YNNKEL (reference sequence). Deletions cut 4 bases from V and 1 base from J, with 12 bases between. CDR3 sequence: CASSLGLVGTDTQYF. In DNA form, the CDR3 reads TGTGCCAGCAGCCTCGGGTTAGTGGGCACAGATACGCAGTATTTT.

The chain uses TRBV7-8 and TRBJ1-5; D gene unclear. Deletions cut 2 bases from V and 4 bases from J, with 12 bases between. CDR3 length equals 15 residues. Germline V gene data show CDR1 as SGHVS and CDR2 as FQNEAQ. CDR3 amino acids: CASSLRPGINQPQHF. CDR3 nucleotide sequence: TGTGCCAGCAGCTTACGCCCGGGGATAAATCAGCCCCAGCATTTT.

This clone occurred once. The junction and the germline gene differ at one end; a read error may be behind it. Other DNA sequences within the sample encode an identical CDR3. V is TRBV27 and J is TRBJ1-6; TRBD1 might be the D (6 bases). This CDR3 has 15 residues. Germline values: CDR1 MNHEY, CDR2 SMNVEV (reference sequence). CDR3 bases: TGTGCTAGCAGCACAACAGGGTACGATAATTCACCCCTCCACTTT. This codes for CASSTTGYDNSPLHF.

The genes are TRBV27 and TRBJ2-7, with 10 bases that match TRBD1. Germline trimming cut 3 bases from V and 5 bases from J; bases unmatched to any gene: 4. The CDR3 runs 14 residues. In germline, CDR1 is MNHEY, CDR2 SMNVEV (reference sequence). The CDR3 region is CASSFRTGGNEQYF. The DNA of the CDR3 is TGTGCCAGCAGTTTCCGGACAGGGGGTAACGAGCAGTACTTC.

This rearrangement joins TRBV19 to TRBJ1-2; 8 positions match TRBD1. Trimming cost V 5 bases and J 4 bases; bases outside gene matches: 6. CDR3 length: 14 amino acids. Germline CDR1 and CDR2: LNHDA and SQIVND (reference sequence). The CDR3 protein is CASSQDRDPYGYTF. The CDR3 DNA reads TGTGCCAGTAGTCAGGACAGGGACCCCTATGGCTACACCTTC.

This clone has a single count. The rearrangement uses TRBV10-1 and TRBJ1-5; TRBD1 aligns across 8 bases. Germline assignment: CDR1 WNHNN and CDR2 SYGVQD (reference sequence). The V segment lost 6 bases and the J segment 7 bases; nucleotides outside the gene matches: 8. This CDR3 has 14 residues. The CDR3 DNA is TGCGCCAGCAGCGCGGGACAGGTTCGACAGCCCCAGCATTTT. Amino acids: CASSAGQVRQPQHF.

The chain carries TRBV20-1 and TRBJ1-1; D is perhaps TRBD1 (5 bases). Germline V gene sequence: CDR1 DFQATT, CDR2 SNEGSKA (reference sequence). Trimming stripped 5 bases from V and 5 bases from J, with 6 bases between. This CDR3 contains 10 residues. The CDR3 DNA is TGCAGTGCTCAGGGAACTGAAGCTTTCTTT. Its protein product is CSAQGTEAFF.

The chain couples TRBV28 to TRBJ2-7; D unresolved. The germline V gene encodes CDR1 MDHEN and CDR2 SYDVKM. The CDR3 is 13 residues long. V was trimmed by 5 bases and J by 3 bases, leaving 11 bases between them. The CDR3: CASSISGGYEQYF. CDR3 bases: TGTGCCAGCAGTATTTCGGGTGGCTACGAGCAGTACTTC.

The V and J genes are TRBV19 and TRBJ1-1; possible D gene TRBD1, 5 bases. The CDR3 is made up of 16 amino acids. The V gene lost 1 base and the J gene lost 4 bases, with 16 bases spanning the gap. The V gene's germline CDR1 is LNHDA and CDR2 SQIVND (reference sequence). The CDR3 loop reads CASSIGIQGWGTEAFF. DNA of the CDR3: TGTGCCAGTAGTATAGGAATCCAGGGCTGGGGCACTGAAGCTTTCTTT.

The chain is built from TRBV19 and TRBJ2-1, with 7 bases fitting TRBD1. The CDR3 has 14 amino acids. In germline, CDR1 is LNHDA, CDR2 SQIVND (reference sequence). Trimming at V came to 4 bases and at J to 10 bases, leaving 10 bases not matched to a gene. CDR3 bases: TGTGCCAGTAGTACCCCGGGACAGCGAGTAGAGCAGTTCTTC. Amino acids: CASSTPGQRVEQFF.

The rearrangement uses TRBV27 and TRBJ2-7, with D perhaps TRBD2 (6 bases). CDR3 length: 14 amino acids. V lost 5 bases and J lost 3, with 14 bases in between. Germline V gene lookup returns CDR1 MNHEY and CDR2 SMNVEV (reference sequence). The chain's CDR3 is CASSPPGLLYEQYF. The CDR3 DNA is TGTGCCAGCAGTCCCCCCGGACTACTCTACGAGCAGTACTTC.

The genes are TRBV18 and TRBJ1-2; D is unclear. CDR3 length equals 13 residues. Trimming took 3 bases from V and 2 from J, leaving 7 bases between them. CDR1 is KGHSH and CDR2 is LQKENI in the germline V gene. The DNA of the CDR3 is TGTGCCAGCTCACCGGAGGGCAACTATGGCTACACCTTC. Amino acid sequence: CASSPEGNYGYTF.